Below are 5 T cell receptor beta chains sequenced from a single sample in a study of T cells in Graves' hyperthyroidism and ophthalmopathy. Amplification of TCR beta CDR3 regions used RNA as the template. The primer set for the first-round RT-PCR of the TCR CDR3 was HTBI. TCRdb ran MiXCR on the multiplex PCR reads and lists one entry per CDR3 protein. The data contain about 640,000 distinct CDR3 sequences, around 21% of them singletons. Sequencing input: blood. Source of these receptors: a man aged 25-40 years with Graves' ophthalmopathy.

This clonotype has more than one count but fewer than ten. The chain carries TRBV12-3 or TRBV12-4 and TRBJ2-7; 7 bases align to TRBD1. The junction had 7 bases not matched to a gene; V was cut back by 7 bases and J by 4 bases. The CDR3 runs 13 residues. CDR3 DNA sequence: TGTGCCAGCACTGAAGGGACAGAGTACGAGCAGTACTTC. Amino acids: CASTEGTEYEQYF.

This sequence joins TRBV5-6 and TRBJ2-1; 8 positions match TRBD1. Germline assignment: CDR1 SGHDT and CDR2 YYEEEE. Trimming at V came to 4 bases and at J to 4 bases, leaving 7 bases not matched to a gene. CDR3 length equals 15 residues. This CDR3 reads CASSHRQGIYNEQFF. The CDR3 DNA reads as TGTGCCAGCAGCCATCGACAGGGGATTTACAATGAGCAGTTCTTC.

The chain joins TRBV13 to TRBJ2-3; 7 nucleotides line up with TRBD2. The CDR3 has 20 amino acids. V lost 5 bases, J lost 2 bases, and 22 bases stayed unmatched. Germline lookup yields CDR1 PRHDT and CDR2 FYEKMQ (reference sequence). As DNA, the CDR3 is TGTGCCAGCAGCCCCCCACCCGGGACTGGCGGGAGCCGGCCCACAGATACGCAGTATTTT. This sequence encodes CASSPPPGTGGSRPTDTQYF.

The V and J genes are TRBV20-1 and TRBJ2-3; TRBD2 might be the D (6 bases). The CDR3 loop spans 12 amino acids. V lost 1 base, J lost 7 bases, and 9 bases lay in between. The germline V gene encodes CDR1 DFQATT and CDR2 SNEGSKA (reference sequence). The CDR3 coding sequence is TGCAGTGCTAGAGGGGACTTCCATACGCAGTATTTT. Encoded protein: CSARGDFHTQYF.

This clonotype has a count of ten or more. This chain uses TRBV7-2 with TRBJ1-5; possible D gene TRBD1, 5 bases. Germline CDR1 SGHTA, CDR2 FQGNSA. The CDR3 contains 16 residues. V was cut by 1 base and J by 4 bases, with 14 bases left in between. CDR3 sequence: CASSLVAGMGNQPQHF. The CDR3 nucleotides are TGTGCCAGCAGCTTAGTCGCAGGGATGGGGAATCAGCCCCAGCATTTT.